A single sample gave rise to the 9 T cell receptor beta chains below, sequenced in a study of T cells in Graves' hyperthyroidism and ophthalmopathy. The source material, RNA transcripts, was used to amplify TCR beta CDR3 regions. Carried out on the TCR CDR3, a first-round RT-PCR used the HTBI primer set. TCRdb passed the multiplex PCR reads through MiXCR, listing each CDR3 protein once. In the table there are some 770,000 distinct CDR3 sequences, 15% to 20% of which are singletons. The sample taken for sequencing was blood. All receptors come from a man aged 18-30 years with Graves' hyperthyroidism.

This clonotype occurred once. The CDR3 carries no conserved terminal phenylalanine or tryptophan, so it likely arises from a read error. The V call is TRBV20-1, the J call TRBJ2-3, with D possibly TRBD2 on 6 matching bases. Per the germline V gene, CDR1 is DFQATT and CDR2 is SNEGSKA (reference sequence). The CDR3 length is 13 residues. V was cut by 1 base and J by 4 bases, with 9 bases left in between. The DNA for the CDR3 is TGCAGTGCTAGAGTCGGCGGGGCAGATACGCAGTATTCT. This codes for CSARVGGADTQYS.

As concerns this clonotype: One base away lies a much larger clone, so this may be a sequencing read error. The rearrangement uses TRBV18 and TRBJ2-5; D is undetermined. CDR1 is KGHSH, CDR2 LQKENI, per germline. The CDR3 is 14 residues long. As DNA, the CDR3 is TGTGCCAGCTCACCGGCGGACGGCCAAGAGACCCAGTGCTTC. Protein product: CASSPADGQETQCF.

This clonotype was picked up many times. V and J are TRBV20-1 and TRBJ2-5, with 11 bases that match TRBD2. With 6 bases clipped from V and 5 bases from J, the junction kept 5 bases outside the gene matches. The germline gives CDR1 DFQATT, CDR2 SNEGSKA (reference sequence). CDR3 length: 13 amino acids. The CDR3 loop is CSAGTSGGETQYF. The DNA of the CDR3 is TGCAGTGCCGGGACTAGCGGCGGGGAGACCCAGTACTTC.

This clonotype showed up many times. The V and J genes are TRBV30 and TRBJ1-2; unclear D gene. The CDR3 loop spans 11 amino acids. Germline V CDR1 and CDR2: GTSNPN, SVGIG (reference sequence). The V end was cut by 1 base, the J end by 3 bases, with 3 bases between. The CDR3 DNA sequence: TGTGCCTGGAGTGCCCACTATGGCTACACCTTC. It encodes CAWSAHYGYTF.

The sample holds many counts of this clonotype. V usage is TRBV28 and J usage is TRBJ1-1, with D uncertain. The CDR3 consists of 12 residues. Looked up from germline, CDR1 is MDHEN and CDR2 is SYDVKM. The ends were cut back, 3 bases at V and 3 bases at J, with 5 bases in the middle. CDR3 residues: CASSLYDTEAFF. As DNA, the CDR3 is TGTGCCAGCAGTTTGTATGACACTGAAGCTTTCTTT. The whole variable domain, remainder taken from reference TRBV28 and TRBJ1-1, is DVKVTQSSRYLVKRTGEKVFLECVQDMDHENMFWYRQDPGLGLRLIYFSYDVKMKEKGDIPEGYSVSREKKERFSLILESASTNQTSMYLCASSLYDTEAFFGQGTRLTVV.

This clonotype was detected ten times or more. This chain links TRBV28 with TRBJ2-7; the D is unclear. This CDR3 has 15 residues. V gave up 3 bases and J gave up 3 bases, with 15 bases separating them. CDR1 is MDHEN and CDR2 is SYDVKM in the germline V gene. CDR3 bases: TGTGCCAGCAGTTTCGGGCGGACCCCGGACTACGAGCAGTACTTC. Translation: CASSFGRTPDYEQYF. The complete variable domain, with remaining parts taken from reference TRBV28 and TRBJ2-7, reads DVKVTQSSRYLVKRTGEKVFLECVQDMDHENMFWYRQDPGLGLRLIYFSYDVKMKEKGDIPEGYSVSREKKERFSLILESASTNQTSMYLCASSFGRTPDYEQYFGPGTRLTVT.

Comments on this clonotype: Relative to the germline gene, one junction end is altered; a read error may explain this. The chain combines TRBV4-1 with TRBJ1-2; D perhaps matches TRBD1 (5 bases). Germline V gives CDR1 MGHRA, CDR2 YSYEKL. The CDR3 runs 16 residues. The CDR3 is CASGQDRTGVNYGYTF. The CDR3 nucleotides are TGCGCCAGCGGCCAAGATAGAACAGGAGTCAACTATGGCTACACCTTC.

This clonotype was detected ten times or more. V is TRBV28 and J is TRBJ1-2, with a possible D match to TRBD1 (5 bases). Germline-derived CDR1 and CDR2 are MDHEN and SYDVKM. V was cut by 3 bases and J by 5 bases, with 19 bases left in between. There are 16 residues in the CDR3. The CDR3 loop reads CASSFPESARGYGYTF. The CDR3 DNA follows: TGTGCCAGCAGTTTCCCGGAATCCGCCCGGGGGTATGGCTACACCTTC.

This chain connects TRBV3-1 to TRBJ2-1; 9 nucleotides line up with TRBD2. In germline, CDR1 is LGHDT, CDR2 YNNKEL (reference sequence). The CDR3 totals 15 residues. The ends lost 4 bases at V and 7 bases at J; junction bases unmatched: 8. The chain's CDR3 is CASSLREGLWNEQFF. CDR3 DNA sequence: TGTGCCAGCAGCCTGCGGGAGGGCCTTTGGAATGAGCAGTTCTTC.